These 4 T cell receptor beta chains were sequenced from one sample in a study of vaccination and CD4 T cells after COVID-19. Sequence data for DNA of cultured CD4+ T cells were generated by the Oncomine TCR Beta short-read assay. Each CDR3 protein is one row after TCRdb ran MiXCR on the PCR reads. Among more than 7,000 distinct CDR3 sequences listed, less than 50% were seen once. Antigen specificity for these receptors is unknown. Treatment defined: approximately 10-day PBMC culture with coronavirus spike peptide pools or control peptides (ViraFEST assay). Sequencing input: CD4+ T cells from blood, cultured in vitro. Receptor source: a human donor who had recovered from COVID-19.

This clonotype was observed a handful of times. The V and J genes are TRBV2 and TRBJ2-7; 8 nucleotides align to TRBD2. This CDR3 has 16 amino acids. With V trimmed by 5 bases and J by 5 bases, 14 bases remained unmatched. Germline assignment: CDR1 SNHLY and CDR2 FYNNEI. The DNA of the CDR3 is TGTGCCAGCAGTTCGGTACCAAGCGGGAGAGGCCACGAGCAGTACTTC. This translates into CASSSVPSGRGHEQYF.

V is TRBV6-1 and J is TRBJ2-1; the D gene is possibly TRBD1 (5 bases). V dropped 6 bases and J dropped 5 bases, with 8 bases sitting between them. From germline, CDR1 is MNHNS and CDR2 SASEGT. CDR3 length equals 12 residues. This CDR3 is CASRRQNNEQFF. DNA of the CDR3: TGTGCCAGCAGACGACAGAACAATGAGCAGTTCTTC.

The chain employs TRBV9 and TRBJ2-7, with no clear D. Germline-derived CDR1 and CDR2 are SGDLS and YYNGEE. Trimming took off 5 bases at V and 2 bases at J, with 14 bases between the two ends. The CDR3 sequence is 14 residues long. CDR3 sequence (DNA): TGTGCCAGCAGTTTTGGCGACAAGCCCTACGAGCAGTACTTC. It is translated as CASSFGDKPYEQYF.

V gene TRBV6-4 combines with J gene TRBJ1-2, with unresolved D. From germline, CDR1 is MRHNA and CDR2 SNTAGT. The V end lost 0 bases, the J end lost 8 bases, and 4 bases lay between the germline ends. The CDR3 has 11 amino acids. Here the CDR3 DNA reads TGTGCCAGCAGTGACTCCCGAGGCTACACCTTC. Protein: CASSDSRGYTF.